A single sample is the source of the 10 T cell receptor beta chains below, sequenced in a study of shared clonotypes between healthy human individuals. Measured with immunoSEQ multiplex PCR; TCRdb has only the in-frame clones, and not every one. Among under 1,900,000 clones listed, 98% were seen once. Input material: naive CD4+ T cells sorted from blood. Subset specified: CD45RA+ positively selected. Source of these receptors: a man aged 25-45 years in good health.

The V call is TRBV4-2, the J call TRBJ2-3; the D is unclear. The CDR3 runs to 14 residues. The V gene's germline CDR1 is LGHNA and CDR2 YNFKEQ. V lost 1 base, J lost 2 bases, and 7 bases lay in between. CDR3 DNA sequence: TGTGCCAGCAGCCAAGCAGCTGCCACAGATACGCAGTATTTT. Amino acids: CASSQAAATDTQYF.

The chain carries TRBV19 and TRBJ2-7; TRBD1 agrees at 9 bases. Trimming took 6 bases from V and 2 from J; bases not matched to a gene: 8. The CDR3 runs 15 residues. Germline loops: CDR1 LNHDA, CDR2 SQIVND (reference sequence). The CDR3 DNA follows: TGTGCCAGTAGGATGACAGGGGGGACTACCTACGAGCAGTACTTC. The encoded protein is CASRMTGGTTYEQYF.

The chain joins TRBV5-5 to TRBJ2-2; TRBD2 agrees at 15 bases. The CDR3 consists of 17 residues. The V gene end was trimmed by 3 bases and the J gene end by 6 bases; junction bases not matched to a gene: 6. Germline-derived CDR1 and CDR2 are SGHKS and YYEKEE (reference sequence). In DNA form, the CDR3 reads TGTGCCAGCAGCTCCGGACTAGCGGGAGGGTTGTCCGGGGAGCTGTTTTTT. The encoded protein is CASSSGLAGGLSGELFF.

The chain carries TRBV5-4 and TRBJ2-7, with a tentative D call TRBD2 (5 bases). Trimming stripped 4 bases from V and 2 bases from J, with 10 bases between. Looked up from germline, CDR1 is SGHNT and CDR2 is YYREEE (reference sequence). CDR3 length: 13 amino acids. The CDR3 DNA sequence: TGTGCCAGCAGCCCCCCCGGGGCCTACGAGCAGTACTTC. Translating gives CASSPPGAYEQYF.

V and J are TRBV28 and TRBJ1-1; D unresolved. V was trimmed by 8 bases and J by 5 bases, leaving 12 bases between them. This CDR3 has 12 residues. CDR1 is MDHEN, CDR2 SYDVKM, per germline. CDR3 in amino acids: CASSAIGTEAFF. The CDR3 DNA reads TGTGCCAGCTCCGCGATCGGGACTGAAGCTTTCTTT.

This clone has a single count. One end of the junction is discordant with germline, which a read error may explain. This sequence joins TRBV5-6 and TRBJ1-1; TRBD1 matches 9 bases. This CDR3 spans 14 amino acids. Per germline, CDR1 SGHDT and CDR2 YYEEEE. Written as DNA, the CDR3 is TGTGCCAGCAGCGTGACAGGGGGGAACAATGAAGCTTTCTTT. Residues: CASSVTGGNNEAFF.

The chain uses TRBV11-3 and TRBJ2-2, with TRBD2 as a possible D gene (5 bases). The CDR3 runs 15 residues. V gave up 2 bases and J gave up 4 bases, with 11 bases separating them. In germline, CDR1 is SGHNT, CDR2 YENEEA. CDR3: CASSLSGELTGELFF. The CDR3 DNA reads as TGTGCCAGCAGCTTAAGCGGTGAACTCACCGGGGAGCTGTTTTTT.

The chain links TRBV9 to TRBJ1-5, with D hard to call. From germline, CDR1 is SGDLS and CDR2 YYNGEE. Between the trimmed V and J ends, which lost 0 bases and 0 bases, there was a span of 7 bases. The CDR3 extends over 15 amino acids. Here the CDR3 reads CASSVGGHSNQPQHF. The CDR3 DNA sequence: TGTGCCAGCAGCGTAGGCGGCCATAGCAATCAGCCCCAGCATTTT.

The chain links TRBV9 to TRBJ2-7; TRBD2 matches 10 bases. The germline gives CDR1 SGDLS, CDR2 YYNGEE. The trim removed 0 bases at V and 5 bases at J, leaving 5 bases unmatched. The CDR3 is 15 residues long. The CDR3 bases are TGTGCCAGCAGCGTAGGCCTAGCGGGAGTAAACGAGCAGTACTTC. It is translated as CASSVGLAGVNEQYF. The whole variable domain, filled in from reference TRBV9 and TRBJ2-7, reads DSGVTQTPKHLITATGQRVTLRCSPRSGDLSVYWYQQSLDQGLQFLIQYYNGEERAKGNILERFSAQQFPDLHSELNLSSLELGDSALYFCASSVGLAGVNEQYFGPGTRLTVT.

The CDR3 coding sequence is TGTGCCAGCAGGCAAAGCGGGAGACCCGGGGAGCTGTTTTTT. The encoded protein is CASRQSGRPGELFF. The chain uses TRBV28 and TRBJ2-2; TRBD2 matches at 8 bases. This CDR3 region has 14 residues. V lost 6 bases to trimming and J lost 6 bases; unmatched junction nucleotides: 6. CDR1 and CDR2 from the germline V gene are MDHEN and SYDVKM.